This TCR beta chain appears in the sequencing data of a study of shared clonotypes between healthy human individuals. Study-wide background: Every donor yielded three CD4 naive, three CD4 memory, two CD8 naive and one CD8 memory plate. Findings of the study overall: Having only a few donors restricted how much genetic and exposure-history diversity was captured. A generally larger estimated richness was seen in naive subsets than in memory subsets.

The CDR3 runs 16 residues. Germline V gene sequence: CDR1 SGHVS, CDR2 FQNEAQ. Trimming at V came to 1 base and at J to 5 bases, leaving 6 bases not matched to a gene. Assay: immunoSEQ multiplex PCR; the TCRdb copy retains only in-frame clones and omits some. Among roughly 2.6 million clones listed, around nine tenths were seen once. In the CD4+ fraction, cells were divided into CD45RA+ naive and CD45RA-negative memory subsets. Note on this clone: Its specificity is unknown.

This TCR was recovered from a man younger than 35 in good health. The V gene is TRBV7-8, the J gene TRBJ2-5; the match to TRBD2 covers 11 bases. Input material: naive CD4+ T cells sorted from blood. The sample's subset: CD45RA+ positively selected. CDR3 in DNA: TGTGCCAGCAGCTTAGGCCTAGCGGGGGGCGGGGAGACCCAGTACTTC. Its protein is CASSLGLAGGGETQYF.